This T cell receptor (beta chain) stems from a study of T cells in localized non-small cell lung cancer. Broader study findings: It was uninvolved adjacent lung that showed the highest T cell clonality, exceeding tumor.

On this clone itself: The antigen is unknown.

Clones were read by immunoSEQ multiplex PCR, and TCRdb kept only the in-frame ones, dropping some. The table has some 80,000 clones, approximately 85% seen once. This CDR3 region has 17 residues. Trimming stripped 0 bases from V and 1 base from J, with 15 bases between. The germline gives CDR1 MGHRA, CDR2 YSYEKL. The chain employs TRBV4-1 and TRBJ2-5, with a possible D match to TRBD1 (5 bases). Here the sequenced sample was peripheral blood, taken before any cancer treatment. This receptor was obtained from a man aged 40 to 70 with stage I lung adenocarcinoma. The CDR3 region has the DNA TGCGCCAGCAGCCAAGACCAGGGCAGCTTTTTCCAAGAGACCCAGTACTTC. It encodes CASSQDQGSFFQETQYF.